The following is a TCR beta chain sequence with its context. This sample is drawn from a study of identical twins. CDR1 is MGHDK and CDR2 is SYGVNS in the germline V gene. Trimming removed 1 base from V and 2 bases from J; junction bases left unmatched: 3. The CDR3 contains 15 residues. TCRdb called the 5' RACE reads again in MiXCR, with one record for every CDR3 protein. The sample lists about 520,000 distinct CDR3 sequences, 20% to 25% occurring once. This sample was also put to use in a study of T cells expressing NK-cell markers.

V is TRBV25-1 and J is TRBJ2-7; TRBD1 agrees at 9 bases. The sequencing input was CD4+ T cells sorted from blood. The TCR comes from a woman under 30 in good health. Written as DNA, the CDR3 is TGTGCCAGCAGTGAATCCGGGACAGGGACCTACGAGCAGTACTTC. As protein: CASSESGTGTYEQYF.